A selection of T cell receptor beta chains follows, all from one sample in a study of OX40 agonist ivuxolimab in advanced cancers. TCRdb's table, derived via immunoSEQ multiplex PCR, lists solely in-frame clones and lacks some. The sample lists 65,000 to 85,000 clones; 92% were seen once. The sequencing here drew on CD4+ or CD8+ T cells sorted from blood, taken in a trial of the OX40 agonist ivuxolimab. These receptors came from an adult with an advanced solid tumor such as melanoma, head and neck, liver or kidney cancer. Each CDR3 is given with its conserved first and last residue. A D gene is named only where the DNA matches it firmly. Rows give clone size only sometimes, using once, few, many, or a class for an expanded clone.

d_gene,j_gene,abundance,v_gene,CDR3aa
NA,TRBJ1-2,NA,TRBV7-8,CASVPGQFVLNYGYTF
TRBD1,TRBJ2-1,NA,TRBV5-1,CASSSGTGGAGNEQFF
NA,TRBJ1-6,NA,TRBV9,CASSPPGALNSPLHF
NA,TRBJ2-7,NA,TRBV11-1,CASSSTDSQPYEQYF
NA,TRBJ2-7,NA,TRBV9,CASSVGAGGGYEQYF
TRBD1,TRBJ2-4,once,TRBV13,CASSQSPGQGADKNIQYF
TRBD1,TRBJ1-6,NA,TRBV10-3,CAISESGQGFSSPLHF
NA,TRBJ2-7,NA,TRBV7-9,CASSQMTGPGSYEQYF
NA,TRBJ1-3,once,TRBV7-8,CASSAGLGAGNTIYF
NA,TRBJ2-5,NA,TRBV7-7,CASSLGPFATLQETQYF
TRBD2,TRBJ2-5,NA,TRBV6-1,CASASGENQETQYF
NA,TRBJ2-1,NA,TRBV5-1,CASSFGVSSYNEQFF
NA,TRBJ2-5,NA,TRBV7-9,CASSQTLRETQYF
TRBD2,TRBJ2-7,NA,TRBV27,CASSTGTGGRYEQYF
NA,TRBJ2-2,NA,TRBV11-2,CASSHYTGELFF
NA,TRBJ1-5,NA,TRBV6-6,CASSGQSSNQPQHF
TRBD2,TRBJ2-3,NA,TRBV9,CASSEPAGVSDTQYF
TRBD2,TRBJ2-2,NA,TRBV7-8,CASSLSGGDTGELFF
TRBD2,TRBJ2-5,NA,TRBV6-4,CASSDLAGAETQYF
TRBD1,TRBJ1-1,NA,TRBV13,CASSLVQGASTEAFF
NA,TRBJ1-2,NA,TRBV7-8,CASSLKGAGANYGYTF
NA,TRBJ2-3,NA,TRBV7-9,CASSLVQGQDTQYF
NA,TRBJ1-6,NA,TRBV4-1,CASSQPGEGDNSPLHF
TRBD1,TRBJ2-2,NA,TRBV25-1,CASSGQGENTGELFF
TRBD1,TRBJ2-1,NA,TRBV9,CASSGGTGGSHEQFF
NA,TRBJ1-6,NA,TRBV15,CATSRDWNSPLHF
TRBD2,TRBJ2-3,NA,TRBV12-5,CASEKRGDTQYF
NA,TRBJ2-6,NA,TRBV27,CASGLDRGANVLTF
NA,TRBJ1-3,NA,TRBV6-1,CASSESGNTIYF
NA,TRBJ1-2,NA,TRBV4-1,CASSQDQEGWGYTF
NA,TRBJ2-7,NA,TRBV27,CASSLAGAYEQYF
NA,TRBJ2-7,NA,TRBV10-3,CAISDGPVNSYEQYF
NA,TRBJ2-7,NA,TRBV5-1,CASKGSYEQYF
NA,TRBJ2-3,NA,TRBV6-5,CASSPWITDTQYF
TRBD1,TRBJ2-1,NA,TRBV6-6,CASSYEDRRYNEQFF
TRBD2,TRBJ2-3,NA,TRBV6-1,CASRLTSGGTDTQYF
NA,TRBJ2-1,NA,TRBV6-5,CASSYSVYSDEQFF
TRBD2,TRBJ2-5,NA,TRBV11-2,CASSLVGGGTAETQYF
NA,TRBJ2-7,NA,TRBV7-9,CASSLSGYEQYF
NA,TRBJ2-7,NA,TRBV10-3,CAINTGVGPEEQYF
NA,TRBJ1-3,NA,TRBV18,CAILHHSGNTIYF
NA,TRBJ2-7,NA,TRBV5-3,CARSFIGSDLEQYF
TRBD1,TRBJ2-7,NA,TRBV7-9,CASSPSGGYEQYF
NA,TRBJ2-3,NA,TRBV6-5,CASTPGALRDTQYF
TRBD1,TRBJ2-7,once,TRBV18,CASSRTGASYEQYF
NA,TRBJ2-5,once,TRBV5-1,CASSSGLTAQETQYF
NA,TRBJ1-1,NA,TRBV27,CASSWAGLNTEAFF
NA,TRBJ2-6,NA,TRBV5-3,CASSALPGANVLTF
NA,TRBJ1-2,NA,TRBV7-9,CASSGTGQANYGYTF
NA,TRBJ2-1,NA,TRBV16,CASSLSGEGSYNEQFF
NA,TRBJ1-2,NA,TRBV2,CASFTWGGKGYTF
NA,TRBJ2-1,NA,TRBV5-1,CASSFLIDRAGDEQFF
NA,TRBJ1-1,NA,TRBV5-1,CASSPDTMNTEAFF